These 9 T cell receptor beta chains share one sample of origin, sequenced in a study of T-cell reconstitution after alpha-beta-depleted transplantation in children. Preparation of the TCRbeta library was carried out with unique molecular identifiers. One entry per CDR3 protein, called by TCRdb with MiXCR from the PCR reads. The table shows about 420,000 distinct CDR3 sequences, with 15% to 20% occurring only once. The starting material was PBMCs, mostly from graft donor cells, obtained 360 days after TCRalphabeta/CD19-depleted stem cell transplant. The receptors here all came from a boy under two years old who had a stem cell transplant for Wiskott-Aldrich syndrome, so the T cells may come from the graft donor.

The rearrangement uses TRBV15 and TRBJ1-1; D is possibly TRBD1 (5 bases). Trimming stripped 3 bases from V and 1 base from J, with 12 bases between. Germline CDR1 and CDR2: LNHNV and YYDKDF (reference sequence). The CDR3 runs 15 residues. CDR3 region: CATSRGRTQNTEAFF. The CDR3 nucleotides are TGTGCCACCAGCAGGGGGCGGACACAGAACACTGAAGCTTTCTTT.

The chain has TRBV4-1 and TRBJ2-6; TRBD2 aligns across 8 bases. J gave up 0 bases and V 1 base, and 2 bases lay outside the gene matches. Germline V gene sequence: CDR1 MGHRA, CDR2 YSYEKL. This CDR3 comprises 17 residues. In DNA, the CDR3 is TGCGCCAGCAGCCAAGCGCGGGGGGACTCTGGGGCCAACGTCCTGACTTTC. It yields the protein CASSQARGDSGANVLTF.

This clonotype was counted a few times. In DNA, the CDR3 is TGTGCCAGCAGGTCCCTGGACAGGGGTGGCGAGACCCAGTACTTC. It specifies CASRSLDRGGETQYF. The chain has TRBV12-3 or TRBV12-4 and TRBJ2-5; 9 bases line up with TRBD1. This CDR3 is 15 amino acids long. Trimming at V came to 6 bases and at J to 5 bases, leaving 10 bases not matched to a gene.

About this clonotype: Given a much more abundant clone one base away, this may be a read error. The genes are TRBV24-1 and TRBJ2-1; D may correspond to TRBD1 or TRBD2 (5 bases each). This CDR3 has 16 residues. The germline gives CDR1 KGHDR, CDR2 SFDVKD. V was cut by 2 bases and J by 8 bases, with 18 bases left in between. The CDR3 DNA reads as TGTGCCACCAGTGATTACTCCAACTCGGGGCACGATGAGCAGTTCTTC. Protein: CATSDYSNSGHDEQFF.

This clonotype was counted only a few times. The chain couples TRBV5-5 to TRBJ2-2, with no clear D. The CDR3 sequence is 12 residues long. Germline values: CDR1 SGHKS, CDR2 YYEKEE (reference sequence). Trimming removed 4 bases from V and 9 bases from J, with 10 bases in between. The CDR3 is CASSPVARELFF. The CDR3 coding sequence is TGTGCCAGCAGCCCGGTGGCCCGGGAGCTGTTTTTT.

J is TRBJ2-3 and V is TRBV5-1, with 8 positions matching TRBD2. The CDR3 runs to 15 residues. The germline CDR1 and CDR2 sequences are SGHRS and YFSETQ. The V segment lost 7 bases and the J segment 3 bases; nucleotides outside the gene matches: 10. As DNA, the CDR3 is TGCGCCAGCTTATCCGGGACTAGGGCAACAGATACGCAGTATTTT. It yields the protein CASLSGTRATDTQYF.

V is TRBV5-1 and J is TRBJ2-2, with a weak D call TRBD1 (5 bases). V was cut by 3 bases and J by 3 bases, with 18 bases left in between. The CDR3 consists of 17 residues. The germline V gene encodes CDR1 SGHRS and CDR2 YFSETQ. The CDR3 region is CASSSSIQGWHTGELFF. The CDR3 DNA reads TGCGCCAGCAGCTCGAGTATTCAGGGATGGCACACCGGGGAGCTGTTTTTT. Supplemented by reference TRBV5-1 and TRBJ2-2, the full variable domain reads KAGVTQTPRYLIKTRGQQVTLSCSPISGHRSVSWYQQTPGQGLQFLFEYFSETQRNKGNFPGRFSGRQFSNSRSEMNVSTLELGDSALYLCASSSSIQGWHTGELFFGEGSRLTVL.

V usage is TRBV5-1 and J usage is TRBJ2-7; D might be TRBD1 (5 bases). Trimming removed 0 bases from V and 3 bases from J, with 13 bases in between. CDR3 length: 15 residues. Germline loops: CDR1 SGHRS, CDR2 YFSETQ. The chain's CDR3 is CASSLGQGRLYEQYF. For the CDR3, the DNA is TGCGCCAGCAGCTTGGGCCAGGGTCGCCTCTACGAGCAGTACTTC. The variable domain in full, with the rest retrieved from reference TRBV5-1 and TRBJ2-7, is KAGVTQTPRYLIKTRGQQVTLSCSPISGHRSVSWYQQTPGQGLQFLFEYFSETQRNKGNFPGRFSGRQFSNSRSEMNVSTLELGDSALYLCASSLGQGRLYEQYFGPGTRLTVT.

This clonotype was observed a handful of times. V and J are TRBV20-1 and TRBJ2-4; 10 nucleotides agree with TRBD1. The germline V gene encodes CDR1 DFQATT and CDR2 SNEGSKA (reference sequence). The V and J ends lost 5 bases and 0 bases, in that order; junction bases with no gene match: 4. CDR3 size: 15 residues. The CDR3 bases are TGCAGTGCTGTGACAGGGGGCCTAGCCAAAAACATTCAGTACTTC. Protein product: CSAVTGGLAKNIQYF.